This T cell receptor (beta chain) was profiled in a study of monozygotic twins with cystic fibrosis. Study-wide background: With about 15 PCR cycles, barcoded libraries came from approximately 2.8 micrograms of fragmented DNA.

Study-level points and caveats: Low clonality (median roughly 0.009) suggested a mostly naive repertoire. J usage was most co-twin-similar in 8 of 16 pairs, V in 13.

A remark on this clone: Its antigen is not known.

Germline lookup yields CDR1 SGHNT and CDR2 YENEEA. The CDR3 has 13 amino acids. V was cut by 1 base and J by 4 bases, with 2 bases left in between. Sequencing was performed with immunoSEQ multiplex PCR; in TCRdb, only in-frame clones are kept and a portion is missing. The sample consists of approximately 15,000 clones, 85% to 95% of them appearing once. Sequenced: blood. This chain uses TRBV11-3 with TRBJ2-6; D is undetermined. This sequence originates from a girl aged 2 to 10 with cystic fibrosis. For the CDR3, the DNA is TGTGCCAGCAGCTTAGCGGGGGCCAACGTCCTGACTTTC. The encoded protein is CASSLAGANVLTF.